This entry features one TCR beta chain sequence. Its antigen is still unknown. Base-call qualities are not available, and no considerably larger clone is one nucleotide away. Taken from cysteine to phenylalanine, the CDR3 has 13 residues. CDR3 DNA only is kept here, 39 bases in frame from base 1. According to the germline V gene (reference sequence), CDR1 reads MNHEY and CDR2 reads SMNVEV. V was cut back by 2 bases and J by 5 bases, leaving a gap of 9 bases between them. In the prospective study, participants were 18 to 89 years old, resided in about two dozen geographic areas of the United States, and were enrolled through a virtual design. To assign participants to cohorts, the prospective study relied on clinical history that participants themselves reported in a screening survey and a study questionnaire. In the prospective study, whole blood, serum and a nasopharyngeal or oropharyngeal swab were collected from each participant by mobile phlebotomists. Participants in the prospective study had the option to provide additional blood draws and questionnaires over a 2-month period. Before DNA extraction, blood samples from the prospective study were shipped at room temperature or frozen.

The sample belongs to a study of blood T cell repertoires in COVID-19 (dated by TCRdb to 2020 to 2022). For the wider study: The collaborator samples originated in the United States, Italy and Spain and spanned the acute and convalescent phases of COVID-19. The prospective study material was composed of cDNA or gDNA derived from T cells, B-cell-depleted T cells, or PBMCs. Deeply sampled blood TCRbeta repertoires from subjects exposed to, actively infected with, or recovered from COVID-19 were included in the dataset. The repertoires were released in a freely available public database meant as a resource for research on the immune response to SARS-CoV-2. The samples were drawn from the first 160 participants of the ongoing ImmuneRACE study and from over 950 subjects provided by 6 global collaborators. Nearly every sample came with metadata listing a de-identified subject ID, COVID-19 status, age in years and sex. Where HLA class I and class II types were available, the types were taken from metadata supplied by the sample provider, not from assay-based typing. The paper's findings and limits, for the study overall: The amount of clinical and demographic metadata varied by source and participant and was provided uncurated.

TCRbeta CDR3 regions were amplified from genomic DNA using the immunoSEQ Assay, a bias-controlled multiplex PCR. In the authors' own workflow: The number of nucleated cells in each sample was estimated by amplification of reference gene primers within the assay. Sequence reads were collapsed and filtered to measure the absolute abundance of every unique TCRbeta CDR3 rearrangement. For each sample, productive Simpson clonality was calculated as the square root of Simpson's diversity index over productive rearrangements. Here the immuneACCESS table is served through TCRdb, limited to in-frame sequences with V and J called. Missing clones are a known gap in these copies; in checked studies unresolved V genes cover under half, and the rest lacks a known reason. Clonal size and the V and J genes are those of that table, whereas D and trimming came from the DNA. Present in this sample are under 250,000 clones, over 75% of which were seen just once. The ten largest clones capture 8.5% to 9.5% of the sample.

Material for sequencing was PBMCs or T cells enriched from blood (not recorded which). The TCR originated in a woman in her fifties or sixties with acute COVID-19. The rearranged chain carries TRBV27 and TRBJ1-1, and perhaps TRBD1 as D gene, on 6 matching bases. The DNA sequence is as follows: TGTGCCAGCAGTTTACTCAGGGGAACTGAAGCTTTCTTT. This codes for CASSLLRGTEAFF.